Listed below are T cell receptor beta chains from one sample, sequenced in a study of T cell repertoires in cytomegalovirus infection. No antigen has been identified for these receptors. Using its own MiXCR run on the reads, TCRdb lists one record per CDR3 protein. The data show about 340,000 distinct CDR3 sequences, approximately 32% seen once. This material consisted of cultured PBMCs, taken from culture after CMV antigen stimulation. Every receptor here comes from a human donor in good health (CMV status not recorded). Some clones in this sample may be carry-over from other donors' samples. CDR3s include the opening cysteine and the closing phenylalanine or tryptophan. Fields, in order: D gene, J gene, V gene, clone size, CDR3 protein, CDR3 DNA. D genes are given only for firm matches. Clone size, where shown, is once, few, many, or a class for clones that have expanded.

>TRBD1|TRBJ2-7|TRBV5-6|.
CASSSGQDYEQYF
TGTGCCAGCAGCTCCGGACAGGACTACGAGCAGTACTTC
>TRBD1|TRBJ2-1|TRBV19|.
CASSIPGTGPRNEQFF
TGTGCCAGTAGTATCCCCGGGACAGGGCCACGCAATGAGCAGTTCTTC
>.|TRBJ2-3|TRBV4-2|.
CASSQALSADTQYF
TGTGCCAGCAGCCAAGCACTGTCGGCGGATACGCAGTATTTT
>TRBD1|TRBJ2-2|TRBV13|.
CASSFIRDRNTNTGELFF
TGTGCCAGCAGCTTCATCCGGGACAGGAATACGAACACCGGGGAGCTGTTTTTT
>TRBD2|TRBJ2-5|TRBV7-2|few
CASSLGGAGAQETQYF
TGTGCCAGCAGCTTAGGAGGAGCGGGAGCTCAAGAGACCCAGTACTTC
>.|TRBJ2-2|TRBV27|few
CASQDRGTANTGELFF
TGTGCCAGTCAAGACCGCGGAACAGCGAACACCGGGGAGCTGTTTTTT
>.|TRBJ2-4|TRBV2|.
CASSGGAGPQGIQYF
TGTGCCAGCAGCGGCGGCGCAGGGCCGCAGGGCATTCAGTACTTC
>.|TRBJ1-4|TRBV18|few
CASSPLPRDEKLFF
TGTGCCAGCTCACCCCTCCCAAGGGATGAAAAACTGTTTTTT
>TRBD2|TRBJ2-1|TRBV12-3/TRBV12-4|few
CASSLGLGLAGGPEINEQFF
TGTGCCAGCAGTTTAGGTCTAGGACTAGCGGGAGGGCCGGAGATCAATGAGCAGTTCTTC
>.|TRBJ2-2|TRBV20-1|.
CNARDGAVNTGELFF
TGCAATGCTAGAGATGGCGCAGTGAACACCGGGGAGCTGTTTTTT
>TRBD1|TRBJ1-1|TRBV7-8|few
CASSTYRGSDAEAFF
TGTGCCAGCAGCACCTACAGGGGGAGTGACGCTGAAGCTTTCTTT
>TRBD2|TRBJ2-3|TRBV12-3/TRBV12-4|.
CASNTVRGGPRDTQYF
TGTGCCAGCAATACCGTGCGCGGGGGGCCTAGAGATACGCAGTATTTT
>TRBD1|TRBJ2-3|TRBV20-1|few
CSASGQGIHGTDTQYF
TGCAGTGCCTCAGGACAGGGGATTCACGGCACAGATACGCAGTATTTT
>TRBD1|TRBJ1-5|TRBV12-3/TRBV12-4|.
CASSLEGARQPQHF
TGTGCCAGCAGTTTAGAGGGGGCTAGGCAGCCCCAGCATTTT
>.|TRBJ1-4|TRBV29-1|.
CSVLGHSRTNEKLFF
TGCAGCGTTCTGGGACATTCTAGGACTAATGAAAAACTGTTTTTT
>TRBD1|TRBJ2-7|TRBV7-9|few
CASSTDRTLHEQYF
TGTGCCAGCAGCACGGACAGGACTTTGCACGAGCAGTACTTC
>TRBD2|TRBJ2-1|TRBV12-3/TRBV12-4|many
CASRPTSGSNNEQFF
TGTGCCAGCAGACCTACTAGCGGGAGCAACAATGAGCAGTTCTTC
>TRBD2|TRBJ2-5|TRBV7-8|.
CASSYRLRAGGPGETQYF
TGTGCCAGCAGCTACCGTCTGAGAGCGGGAGGGCCAGGAGAGACCCAGTACTTC
>TRBD1|TRBJ2-5|TRBV9|.
CASSQTGGSETQYF
TGTGCCAGCTCGCAGACAGGGGGATCGGAGACCCAGTACTTC
>TRBD2|TRBJ2-7|TRBV11-3|many
CASSLVPGGSSEQYF
TGTGCCAGCAGCTTAGTGCCGGGAGGTTCGAGCGAGCAGTACTTC
>TRBD2|TRBJ2-1|TRBV5-6|few
CASSLVVAGGRNEQFF
TGTGCCAGCAGCTTGGTGGTAGCGGGGGGGAGGAATGAGCAGTTCTTC
>.|TRBJ2-3|TRBV4-2|few
CASTPLGGNPTDTQYF
TGTGCCAGCACCCCCTTGGGGGGAAATCCCACAGATACGCAGTATTTT
>TRBD1|TRBJ1-1|TRBV7-6|few
CASSFTGQETEAFF
TGTGCCAGCAGCTTCACAGGACAGGAGACTGAAGCTTTCTTT
>.|TRBJ2-1|TRBV12-3/TRBV12-4|many
CASSLLRYNEQFF
TGTGCCAGCAGTTTACTTCGTTACAATGAGCAGTTCTTC
>.|TRBJ2-3|TRBV27|few
CASRSASTDTQYF
TGTGCCAGCAGGTCTGCCTCCACAGATACGCAGTATTTT
>TRBD2|TRBJ2-1|TRBV28|many
CASSLGGTSVDEQFF
TGTGCCAGCTCCCTCGGGGGGACTAGCGTCGATGAGCAGTTCTTC
>TRBD1|TRBJ2-7|TRBV7-2|.
CASSFKTGATYEQYF
TGTGCCAGCAGCTTTAAGACAGGGGCGACCTACGAGCAGTACTTC
>.|TRBJ1-3|TRBV24-1|.
CATDEGPPQTGNTIYF
TGTGCCACCGATGAAGGGCCACCTCAAACTGGAAACACCATATATTTT
>.|TRBJ1-2|TRBV28|.
CASWQGGNYGYTF
TGTGCCAGCTGGCAGGGAGGGAACTATGGCTACACCTTC
>TRBD2|TRBJ2-5|TRBV12-3/TRBV12-4|few
CASSLHQRGTQYF
TGTGCCAGCAGCCTTCATCAGCGGGGGACCCAGTACTTC
>.|TRBJ1-1|TRBV6-5|few
CASSLYRVGLEAFF
TGTGCCAGCAGTCTGTATCGAGTGGGGCTCGAAGCTTTCTTT
>.|TRBJ2-7|TRBV12-5|few
CASGQGFDEQYF
TGTGCTAGTGGCCAGGGGTTCGACGAGCAGTACTTC
>.|TRBJ2-5|TRBV7-2|.
CASSLEGSQETQYF
TGTGCCAGCAGCTTAGAAGGCTCCCAAGAGACCCAGTACTTC
>.|TRBJ2-1|TRBV6-2/TRBV6-3|many
CASSYGLYYNEQFF
TGTGCCAGCAGTTATGGACTATACTACAATGAGCAGTTCTTC
>.|TRBJ1-1|TRBV11-1|.
CASSLTGGRWTEAFF
TGTGCCAGCAGCTTGACCGGAGGGAGGTGGACTGAAGCTTTCTTT
>.|TRBJ2-5|TRBV19|.
CASRRLGPGETQYF
TGTGCCAGTAGGCGACTAGGACCAGGGGAGACCCAGTACTTC
>.|TRBJ2-5|TRBV24-1|few
CATSDLRREGGETQYF
TGTGCCACCAGTGATTTGAGGCGGGAAGGCGGTGAGACCCAGTACTTC
>.|TRBJ1-5|TRBV12-3/TRBV12-4|few
CASSTSDRVESNQPQHF
TGTGCCAGCAGCACGTCGGATAGGGTGGAGAGCAATCAGCCCCAGCATTTT
>.|TRBJ1-4|TRBV4-2|.
CASSPAQFATNEKLFF
TGTGCCAGCAGCCCTGCACAATTCGCAACTAATGAAAAACTGTTTTTT
>TRBD2|TRBJ2-2|TRBV12-3/TRBV12-4|few
CASTKSLAGGRIGELFF
TGTGCCAGCACCAAATCCCTAGCGGGGGGTCGAATCGGGGAGCTGTTTTTT
>TRBD1|TRBJ1-2|TRBV7-9|few
CASSNTGQMGGYTF
TGTGCCAGCAGCAATACGGGACAGATGGGGGGCTACACCTTC
>TRBD2|TRBJ2-4|TRBV28|few
CASSTAPGLAGRNIQYF
TGTGCCAGCAGTACTGCTCCGGGACTAGCGGGGAGGAACATTCAGTACTTC
>.|TRBJ2-7|TRBV7-3|.
CASSLYPDRSYEQYF
TGTGCCAGCAGCTTATATCCGGACAGAAGCTACGAGCAGTACTTC
>.|TRBJ1-4|TRBV6-6|.
CASSEGRVAEKLFF
TGTGCCAGCAGTGAGGGCAGAGTCGCTGAAAAACTGTTTTTT
>.|TRBJ2-7|TRBV27|.
CASSLSSARLPRHEQYF
TGTGCCAGCAGTTTGAGCAGCGCAAGGCTCCCACGGCACGAGCAGTACTTC
>TRBD1|TRBJ1-2|TRBV6-6|few
CATRMGTGTLANYGYTF
TGTGCCACCAGAATGGGGACAGGGACCCTAGCTAACTATGGCTACACCTTC
>.|TRBJ2-7|TRBV11-2|.
CASSFGSVGEQYF
TGTGCCAGCAGCTTTGGCAGCGTTGGTGAGCAGTACTTC
>.|TRBJ1-4|TRBV6-1|many
CASSSPAGATNEKLFF
TGTGCCAGCAGTTCCCCTGCGGGGGCAACTAATGAAAAACTGTTTTTT
>.|TRBJ2-3|TRBV6-2/TRBV6-3|few
CASSYSEGLAADTQYF
TGTGCCAGCAGTTACTCGGAGGGTCTGGCGGCAGATACGCAGTATTTT
>TRBD1|TRBJ1-2|TRBV6-6|.
CASSAQGAQMRGYTF
TGTGCCAGCAGTGCACAGGGGGCGCAGATGAGGGGCTACACCTTC
>TRBD2|TRBJ2-2|TRBV11-2|.
CASSLPWGGTTGELFF
TGTGCCAGCAGCTTACCTTGGGGGGGGACCACCGGGGAGCTGTTTTTT
>.|TRBJ1-1|TRBV7-3|few
CASSLGEYTEAFF
TGTGCCAGCAGCTTAGGGGAATACACTGAAGCTTTCTTT
>.|TRBJ2-5|TRBV20-1|.
CSAILARGVGETQYF
TGCAGTGCTATTCTAGCGAGAGGGGTGGGGGAGACCCAGTACTTC
>.|TRBJ2-3|TRBV5-1|.
CASNRLGSTDTQYF
TGCGCCAGCAACAGACTGGGGAGCACAGATACGCAGTATTTT